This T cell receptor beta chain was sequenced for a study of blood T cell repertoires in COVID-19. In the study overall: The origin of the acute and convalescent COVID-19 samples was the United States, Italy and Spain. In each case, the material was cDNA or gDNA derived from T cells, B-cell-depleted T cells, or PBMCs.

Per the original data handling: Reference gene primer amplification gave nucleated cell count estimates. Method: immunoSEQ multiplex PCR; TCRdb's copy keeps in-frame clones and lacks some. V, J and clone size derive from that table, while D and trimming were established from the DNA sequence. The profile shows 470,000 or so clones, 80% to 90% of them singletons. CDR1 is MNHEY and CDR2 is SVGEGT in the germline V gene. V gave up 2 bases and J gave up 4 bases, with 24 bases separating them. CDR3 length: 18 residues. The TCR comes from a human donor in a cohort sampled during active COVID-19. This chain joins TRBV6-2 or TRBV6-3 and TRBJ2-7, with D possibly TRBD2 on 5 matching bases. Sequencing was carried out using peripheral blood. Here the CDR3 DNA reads TGTGCCAGCAGTTACCGGCCACTACTGCCTAGCTCGGTGTACGAGCAGTACTTC. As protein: CASSYRPLLPSSVYEQYF.